Below, 9 T cell receptor beta chains from the same sample are listed, as sequenced in a study of blood T cell repertoires in COVID-19. TCRdb's table, derived via immunoSEQ multiplex PCR, lists solely in-frame clones and lacks some. The data show under 350,000 clones, approximately 90% seen once. Sequences were obtained from PBMCs or T cells enriched from blood (not recorded which). These receptors were obtained from a man under 40 who had recovered from COVID-19.

This clone was found once. This chain joins TRBV3-1 (or the pseudogene TRBV3-2) and TRBJ2-2; 7 positions agree with TRBD2. CDR3 length: 16 amino acids. V shed 4 bases and J 5 bases; nucleotides not matched to a gene: 10. Germline CDR1 and CDR2: LGHDT and YNNKEL (reference sequence). Written as DNA, the CDR3 is TGTGCCAGCAGCCCGGCCAATCGGGGGGATACCGGGGAGCTGTTTTTT. Residues: CASSPANRGDTGELFF.

CDR3 sequence reads: CAWSLGLAGTYEQYF. The CDR3, as DNA: TGTGCCTGGAGCCTAGGGCTAGCGGGGACCTACGAGCAGTACTTC. The gene calls are TRBV30 and TRBJ2-7; 9 bases are a match to TRBD2. The CDR3 is 15 amino acids. The germline V gene encodes CDR1 GTSNPN and CDR2 SVGIG (reference sequence). The trim removed 3 bases at V and 2 bases at J, leaving 8 bases unmatched.

The rearrangement uses TRBV6-2 or TRBV6-3 and TRBJ2-6; 11 bases map to TRBD2. Germline trimming cut 6 bases from V and 2 bases from J; bases unmatched to any gene: 6. This CDR3 region has 17 residues. CDR1 is MNHEY and CDR2 is SVGEGT in the germline V gene. The CDR3 loop reads CASSGLAGNAGANVLTF. As DNA, the CDR3 is TGTGCCAGCAGCGGACTAGCGGGCAACGCTGGGGCCAACGTCCTGACTTTC.

CDR3 sequence reads: CASSPLGTGIAGELFF. CDR3 DNA sequence: TGTGCCAGCAGTCCCCTTGGGACAGGTATTGCCGGGGAGCTGTTTTTT. The chain links TRBV27 to TRBJ2-2; TRBD1 aligns across 8 bases. This CDR3 has 16 amino acids. Germline-derived CDR1 and CDR2 are MNHEY and SMNVEV (reference sequence). V shed 5 bases, J shed 6 bases, and the junction held 11 bases outside the gene matches.

This chain joins TRBV6-6 and TRBJ2-2; 15 bases fit TRBD2. Germline values: CDR1 MNHNY, CDR2 SVGAGI (reference sequence). Trimming removed 6 bases from V and 3 bases from J; junction bases left unmatched: 17. The CDR3 runs 21 residues. In DNA form, the CDR3 reads TGTGCCAGCAGCTACCGATCTCCGGGACTAGCGGGAGGCGCGCACACCGGGGAGCTGTTTTTT. It translates to CASSYRSPGLAGGAHTGELFF.

V and J are TRBV24-1 and TRBJ1-6; TRBD1 agrees at 7 bases. V gave up 7 bases and J gave up 5 bases; unmatched junction bases: 10. CDR1 KGHDR and CDR2 SFDVKD come from the germline V gene. CDR3 length equals 16 residues. Here the CDR3 reads CATSAVPGQNNSPLHF. CDR3 DNA: TGTGCCACCAGCGCAGTCCCGGGACAGAATAATTCACCCCTCCACTTT.

The V call is TRBV11-3, the J call TRBJ2-1; TRBD2 matches at 11 bases. Unmatched junction bases numbered 10, after V lost 5 bases and J lost 10 bases. Germline V lookup: CDR1 SGHNT, CDR2 YENEEA. There are 15 residues in the CDR3. CDR3 sequence (DNA): TGTGCCAGCAGCCCCTCCCTAGCGGGAGGACAGGAGCAGTTCTTC. The encoded protein is CASSPSLAGGQEQFF.

The genes are TRBV5-1 and TRBJ1-5; unclear D gene. Between the trimmed V and J ends, which lost 1 base and 5 bases, there was a span of 7 bases. Germline V CDR1 and CDR2: SGHRS, YFSETQ. This CDR3 has 13 residues. CDR3 sequence reads: CASSLIPDQPQHF. The CDR3, as DNA: TGCGCCAGCAGCTTGATCCCTGATCAGCCCCAGCATTTT.

This chain connects TRBV4-1 to TRBJ1-4; D uncertain. This CDR3 comprises 14 residues. The germline gives CDR1 MGHRA, CDR2 YSYEKL. V dropped 4 bases and J dropped 6 bases, with 12 bases sitting between them. The CDR3 spells CASSPGRTYEKLFF. Written as DNA, the CDR3 is TGCGCCAGCAGCCCCGGACGGACTTATGAAAAACTGTTTTTT.